This TCR beta chain stems from a study of identifying expanded T cells in peripheral blood. Profiling relied on immunoSEQ multiplex PCR, and the TCRdb table lists in-frame clones only, not all of them. The table has around 75,000 clones, around 90% seen once. Germline-derived CDR1 and CDR2 are LNHDA and SQIVND (reference sequence). The CDR3 covers 14 residues. J gave up 3 bases and V 10 bases, and 10 bases lay outside the gene matches. Notes on this clone: Its matching antigen is unknown.

The study, taken as a whole, reports: Differentially abundant clones: roughly 1.2 between replicates, 16.4 at about two weeks, roughly 18 at four.

This chain links TRBV19 with TRBJ1-1; 8 bases align to TRBD1. The clonotype originates from a person aged 18 to 75 in good health. The sample comprised blood. The CDR3 nucleotides read TGTGCCACGAGACAGGGGCGGGGGGACACTGAAGCTTTCTTT. This gives the protein CATRQGRGDTEAFF.